Below, 24 T cell receptor beta chains from the same sample are listed, as sequenced in a study of identical twins. TCRdb reprocessed the 5' RACE reads via MiXCR and lists one record per CDR3 protein. The table has fewer than 250,000 distinct CDR3 sequences, more than 15% seen once. The same data also went into a second study, on T cells expressing NK-cell markers.

What was sequenced was CD8+ T cells sorted from blood. These receptors were taken from a woman aged 18-29 years in good health.

A few counts support this clonotype. The CDR3 DNA is TGTGCCAGCAGTAACAGGGGCGCTGGCTACACCTTC. Translated, it gives CASSNRGAGYTF. This chain links TRBV25-1 with TRBJ1-2; 7 bases are shared with TRBD1. The trim removed 5 bases at V and 7 bases at J, leaving 4 bases unmatched. Germline CDR1 MGHDK, CDR2 SYGVNS. This CDR3 is 12 amino acids long.

This clonotype was detected only once. One end of the junction is discordant with germline, which a read error may explain. The chain joins TRBV12-3 or TRBV12-4 to TRBJ2-4, with D hard to call. CDR3 size: 18 residues. CDR3 region: CACSLEISGLSGKNIQYF. DNA for the CDR3: TGTGCCTGCAGTTTAGAAATATCTGGTCTTTCGGGCAAAAACATTCAGTACTTC.

This clonotype was seen a few times. The CDR3 DNA reads as TGCGCCAGCAGCCAAGATAGGTCTGGGTCCGATGGCTACACCTTC. Its translation is CASSQDRSGSDGYTF. The chain uses TRBV4-3 and TRBJ1-2; no firm D call. CDR3 length equals 15 residues. Trimming took 0 bases from V and 6 from J, leaving 14 bases between them. CDR1 is LGHNA, CDR2 YSLEER, per germline.

V and J are TRBV6-1 and TRBJ2-1; D might be TRBD2 (6 bases). Germline loops: CDR1 MNHNS, CDR2 SASEGT. Trimming stripped 8 bases from V and 9 bases from J, with 17 bases between. CDR3 length: 13 amino acids. The CDR3 spells CASLAKARGEQFF. The CDR3 DNA reads as TGTGCCAGCTTAGCTAAGGCGCGGGGTGAGCAGTTCTTC.

Concerning this clonotype: Just one base apart from a much larger clone, this may be a read error. The chain has TRBV6-5 and TRBJ1-1; D unclear. The germline V gene encodes CDR1 MNHEY and CDR2 SVGAGI. V was clipped by 8 bases and J by 1 base, with 2 bases between them. CDR3 length equals 10 residues. This chain's CDR3 is CASGNTEAFF. For the CDR3, the DNA is TGTGCCAGCGGGAACACTGAAGCTTTCTTT.

This clonotype was detected only a few times. This chain uses TRBV7-3 with TRBJ2-1; TRBD1 matches 7 bases. This CDR3 has 17 residues. CDR1 is SGHTA and CDR2 is FQGTGA in the germline V gene. V shed 5 bases, J shed 9 bases, and the junction held 19 bases outside the gene matches. CDR3 nucleotides: TGTGCCAGCAGCCATTTGGGGGCAGGGGGTAGTCCGGGTGAGCAGTTCTTC. Translating gives CASSHLGAGGSPGEQFF.

This clonotype was seen more than once but under ten times. J is TRBJ1-2 and V is TRBV9, with D uncertain. Trimming left V 0 bases short and J 9 bases short, with 6 bases between. Germline V gene lookup returns CDR1 SGDLS and CDR2 YYNGEE. There are 11 residues in the CDR3. The CDR3 loop is CASSVGGSYTF. CDR3 in DNA: TGTGCCAGCAGCGTAGGAGGCAGCTACACCTTC. Filled out from reference TRBV9 and TRBJ1-2, the complete variable domain reads DSGVTQTPKHLITATGQRVTLRCSPRSGDLSVYWYQQSLDQGLQFLIQYYNGEERAKGNILERFSAQQFPDLHSELNLSSLELGDSALYFCASSVGGSYTFGSGTRLTVV.

This clonotype was found a few times. The chain uses TRBV12-3 or TRBV12-4 and TRBJ1-1; possibly TRBD1 for D (6 bases). The CDR3 consists of 13 residues. V was clipped by 6 bases and J by 4 bases, with 12 bases between them. CDR3 in DNA: TGTGCCAGCAGCATTACAGGGTCCACTGAAGCTTTCTTT. As protein: CASSITGSTEAFF.

This clonotype was counted only a few times. The chain carries TRBV6-5 and TRBJ2-7, with D unresolved. The CDR3 consists of 11 residues. Germline V lookup: CDR1 MNHEY, CDR2 SVGAGI. The V gene lost 2 bases and the J gene lost 8 bases, with 7 bases spanning the gap. This CDR3 reads CASSYPPQQYF. The CDR3 DNA reads as TGTGCCAGCAGTTACCCTCCCCAGCAGTACTTC.

V and J are TRBV7-2 and TRBJ2-3; possibly TRBD1 or TRBD2 for D (7 bases each). The V gene's germline CDR1 is SGHTA and CDR2 FQGNSA. V shed 11 bases and J shed 6 bases, with 27 bases lying between them. This CDR3 is built from 16 residues. CDR3 coding DNA: TGTGCCGCTTCACTCTCAGGGGGGGCAGGGGGTGATACGCAGTATTTT. Its translation: CAASLSGGAGGDTQYF.

The chain is built from TRBV3-1 and TRBJ2-2; 8 bases are shared with TRBD2. Germline V gene data show CDR1 as LGHDT and CDR2 as YNNKEL (reference sequence). The V gene end was trimmed by 0 bases and the J gene end by 7 bases; junction bases not matched to a gene: 7. The CDR3 consists of 16 residues. CDR3 region: CASSQERPAGDGELFF. For the CDR3, the DNA is TGTGCCAGCAGCCAAGAAAGACCAGCGGGGGACGGGGAGCTGTTTTTT.

This clonotype was detected a few times. The chain links TRBV7-9 to TRBJ2-7; 7 bases fit TRBD2. CDR1 is SEHNR and CDR2 is FQNEAQ in the germline V gene (reference sequence). This CDR3 comprises 14 residues. V trimming: 5 bases; J trimming: 2 bases; junction bases outside the gene matches: 6. The CDR3 DNA sequence: TGTGCCAGCAGCGCCAGCGGGGAGCCCTACGAGCAGTACTTC. This translates into CASSASGEPYEQYF.

The sample holds a few counts of this clonotype. The rearrangement joins TRBV3-1 to TRBJ1-2; no reliable D call. The CDR3 runs 14 residues. Germline V gives CDR1 LGHDT, CDR2 YNNKEL (reference sequence). The V end was cut by 0 bases, the J end by 4 bases, with 9 bases between. The CDR3 DNA reads as TGTGCCAGCAGCCAAGATGTGTCTTTCTATGGCTACACCTTC. Translation: CASSQDVSFYGYTF.

The V and J genes are TRBV20-1 and TRBJ2-2; perhaps TRBD1 as D (6 bases). CDR3 size: 17 residues. Trimming removed 0 bases from V and 2 bases from J, with 16 bases in between. Germline V CDR1 and CDR2: DFQATT, SNEGSKA (reference sequence). CDR3 residues: CSAREAPGRGNTGELFF. CDR3 DNA sequence: TGCAGTGCTAGAGAGGCCCCCGGCAGGGGCAACACCGGGGAGCTGTTTTTT.

This clonotype was found a few times. V usage is TRBV20-1 and J usage is TRBJ2-7; D is perhaps TRBD1 or TRBD2 (5 bases each). CDR1 and CDR2 from the germline V gene are DFQATT and SNEGSKA (reference sequence). The CDR3 consists of 14 residues. The V and J ends lost 3 bases and 0 bases respectively, with 12 bases between them. CDR3 amino acids: CSASGAFTSYEQYF. CDR3 sequence (DNA): TGCAGTGCTAGCGGGGCTTTTACCTCCTACGAGCAGTACTTC.

A few counts support this clonotype. The V gene is TRBV6-2 or TRBV6-3, the J gene TRBJ2-1; TRBD2 agrees at 7 bases. Trimming removed 2 bases from V and 1 base from J; junction bases left unmatched: 2. CDR1 and CDR2 (germline): MNHEY, SVGEGT. The CDR3 extends over 15 amino acids. The CDR3 loop is CASSYEAGSYNEQFF. Here the CDR3 DNA reads TGTGCCAGCAGTTACGAAGCGGGGTCCTACAATGAGCAGTTCTTC.

This clonotype was seen only a few times. V gene TRBV29-1 combines with J gene TRBJ1-1; the D is unclear. Trimming removed 7 bases at V and 5 bases at J, with 11 bases between. The CDR3 is 11 residues long. Germline values: CDR1 SQVTM, CDR2 ANQGSEA. CDR3 DNA: TGCAGCGGAACACAGAGGACTGAAGCTTTCTTT. The encoded protein is CSGTQRTEAFF.

V and J are TRBV5-1 and TRBJ2-7; 8 bases align to TRBD2. This CDR3 comprises 16 residues. V was clipped by 4 bases and J by 5 bases; unmatched bases: 14. The germline gives CDR1 SGHRS, CDR2 YFSETQ. The CDR3 nucleotides read TGCGCCAGCAGCACTATAGGGGGTCGAGCGGGGGACGAGCAGTACTTC. Translating gives CASSTIGGRAGDEQYF.

V gene TRBV7-9 combines with J gene TRBJ2-5, with 8 bases fitting TRBD1. CDR1 is SEHNR and CDR2 is FQNEAQ in the germline V gene (reference sequence). The CDR3 is 17 amino acids. V lost 5 bases, J lost 2 bases, and 13 bases stayed unmatched. CDR3 residues: CASSPRQGRPLQETQYF. The DNA of the CDR3 is TGTGCCAGCAGCCCACGACAGGGGAGGCCCCTACAAGAGACCCAGTACTTC.

The chain links TRBV13 to TRBJ2-7, with 9 bases matching TRBD1. This CDR3 comprises 14 residues. Germline CDR1 PRHDT, CDR2 FYEKMQ (reference sequence). V dropped 5 bases and J dropped 6; count of bases not matched to a gene: 8. In nucleotides, the CDR3 is TGTGCCAGCAGCATCACAGGGGGCGGAGGCGAGCAGTACTTC. This gives the protein CASSITGGGGEQYF.

J is TRBJ1-4 and V is TRBV27; a weak D match, TRBD1 (5 bases). This CDR3 contains 11 residues. V lost 8 bases and J 8 bases, leaving 9 bases between the germline ends. CDR1 and CDR2 (germline): MNHEY, SMNVEV (reference sequence). Here the CDR3 reads CASGWGEKLFF. DNA for the CDR3: TGTGCCAGCGGGTGGGGGGAAAAACTGTTTTTT.

This clonotype was seen many times. The rearrangement uses TRBV27 and TRBJ2-7, with D possibly matching TRBD1 (6 bases). CDR1 MNHEY and CDR2 SMNVEV come from the germline V gene (reference sequence). This CDR3 has 16 residues. V was pared by 6 bases and J by 5 bases, with 23 bases between. The CDR3 sequence is CASRPPGHERSDEQYF. The CDR3 DNA is TGTGCCAGCAGACCACCGGGACACGAAAGGTCAGACGAGCAGTACTTC.

The J gene is TRBJ2-7, the V gene TRBV15, with D possibly being TRBD1 or TRBD2 (5 bases each). This CDR3 comprises 12 residues. The ends were cut back, 9 bases at V and 3 bases at J, with 12 bases in the middle. Germline assignment: CDR1 LNHNV and CDR2 YYDKDF (reference sequence). In nucleotides, the CDR3 is TGTGCCACGGAAGGGGACGGCTACGAGCAGTACTTC. It codes for CATEGDGYEQYF.

There are a few counts of this clonotype. The chain couples TRBV20-1 to TRBJ1-4; the D gene is possibly TRBD1 (5 bases). V was cut by 8 bases and J by 2 bases, with 18 bases left in between. Germline CDR1 reads DFQATT; CDR2 reads SNEGSKA (reference sequence). The CDR3 is made up of 15 amino acids. The CDR3 nucleotides are TGCAGTTGTTATTGGGATGGGGCGACTAATGAAAAACTGTTTTTT. This sequence encodes CSCYWDGATNEKLFF.